This T cell receptor (beta chain) was observed in a study of Ad26.COV2.S vaccination and SARS-CoV-2 variants. The treatment: roughly 18 received Ad26.COV2.S at low or high dose, single or two shots; several received placebo; per-sample allocation not given. Repertoires come from day 63 after the first vaccine or placebo injection. Per the germline V gene, CDR1 is LNHDA and CDR2 is SQIVND (reference sequence). Trimming left V 4 bases short and J 4 bases short, with 15 bases between. The CDR3 sequence is 15 residues long. Sequenced by immunoSEQ multiplex PCR; TCRdb stores in-frame clones only, minus some. The table has about 330,000 clones, 85% to 90% seen once.

The chain joins TRBV19 to TRBJ2-3; a weak D match, TRBD2 (6 bases). Sample: peripheral blood, taken in a trial of Ad26.COV2.S vaccine versus placebo. The TCR originated in a person between 18 and 60 years old who received the Ad26.COV2.S COVID-19 vaccine or a placebo. CDR3 region: CASSTLWGGSDTQYF. CDR3 bases: TGTGCCAGTAGTACCCTCTGGGGAGGATCAGATACGCAGTATTTT.